A single sample is the source of the 20 T cell receptor beta chains below, sequenced in a study of CD8 T cells in Susac syndrome. cDNA came from about 0.46 to 1 ug RNA primed by random hexamers. One entry per CDR3 protein, called by TCRdb with MiXCR from the immunoSEQ multiplex PCR reads. This sample has around 79,000 distinct CDR3 sequences, with about 95% found just once. Material: CD8+ T cells from PBMCs. These receptors all come from a human donor with multiple sclerosis.

The chain uses TRBV7-2 and TRBJ2-7; D is ambiguous. Germline lookup yields CDR1 SGHTA and CDR2 FQGNSA. V was trimmed by 6 bases and J by 0 bases, leaving 9 bases between them. The CDR3 consists of 13 residues. CDR3 protein: CASSGVSSYEQYF. The DNA for the CDR3 is TGTGCCAGCAGTGGGGTGAGCTCCTACGAGCAGTACTTC.

This chain connects TRBV9 to TRBJ2-7; TRBD1 matches at 7 bases. CDR3 length equals 14 residues. Germline V gives CDR1 SGDLS, CDR2 YYNGEE. The V segment lost 5 bases and the J segment 0 bases; nucleotides outside the gene matches: 5. CDR3 coding DNA: TGTGCCAGCAGTTACCGGGACAGCTCCTACGAGCAGTACTTC. Amino acid sequence: CASSYRDSSYEQYF.

V is TRBV6-6 and J is TRBJ1-5; 8 bases match TRBD1. The CDR3 has 15 residues. Germline assignment: CDR1 MNHNY and CDR2 SVGAGI (reference sequence). With V trimmed by 2 bases and J by 4 bases, 4 bases remained unmatched. The DNA for the CDR3 is TGTGCCAGCAGTTACGGACAGGGAGGGAATCAGCCCCAGCATTTT. Amino acid sequence: CASSYGQGGNQPQHF.

This sequence joins TRBV6-2 or TRBV6-3 and TRBJ2-7; 7 bases align to TRBD1. Germline CDR1 is MNHEY and CDR2 is SVGEGT. V lost 0 bases, J lost 9 bases, and 2 bases stayed unmatched. The CDR3 extends over 12 amino acids. The CDR3 bases are TGTGCCAGCAGTTACTCAGGGACAGTGCAGTACTTC. Its protein is CASSYSGTVQYF.

The chain joins TRBV18 to TRBJ1-2; D is undetermined. Germline CDR1 reads KGHSH; CDR2 reads LQKENI. V gave up 2 bases and J gave up 3 bases, with 7 bases separating them. The CDR3 is 13 residues long. CDR3 DNA: TGTGCCAGCTCACCAGAGGGTTACTATGGCTACACCTTC. Protein: CASSPEGYYGYTF. The whole variable domain, filled in from reference TRBV18 and TRBJ1-2, reads NAGVMQNPRHLVRRRGQEARLRCSPMKGHSHVYWYRQLPEEGLKFMVYLQKENIIDESGMPKERFSAEFPKEGPSILRIQQVVRGDSAAYFCASSPEGYYGYTFGSGTRLTVV.

The rearrangement links TRBV6-6 to TRBJ1-2; no definite D call. Germline CDR1 is MNHNY and CDR2 is SVGAGI (reference sequence). The CDR3 is made up of 15 amino acids. Deletions cut 6 bases from V and 5 bases from J, with 19 bases between. The CDR3 region is CASRKRELSLYGYTF. In DNA, the CDR3 is TGTGCCAGCAGGAAAAGGGAGTTATCTCTTTATGGCTACACCTTC.

The chain recombines TRBV19 with TRBJ2-7; the D gene is possibly TRBD2 (5 bases). The CDR3 is made up of 15 amino acids. V was trimmed by 1 base and J by 3 bases, leaving 13 bases between them. Germline assignment: CDR1 LNHDA and CDR2 SQIVND (reference sequence). The CDR3 loop is CASSIVENGLYEQYF. CDR3 coding DNA: TGTGCCAGTAGTATAGTCGAAAACGGACTCTACGAGCAGTACTTC.

This clonotype has just a few counts. The chain couples TRBV6-1 to TRBJ1-5; D ambiguous. Deletions cut 1 base from V and 1 base from J, with 8 bases between. This CDR3 has 15 amino acids. CDR1 and CDR2 (germline): MNHNS, SASEGT. The CDR3 bases are TGTGCCAGCAGTGAAGATGCGGGGAGCAATCAGCCCCAGCATTTT. Amino acid sequence: CASSEDAGSNQPQHF.

The rearrangement links TRBV12-3 or TRBV12-4 to TRBJ2-3; tentatively, D is TRBD1 (7 bases). CDR3 size: 15 residues. Deletions cut 4 bases from V and 4 bases from J, with 15 bases between. For the CDR3, the DNA is TGTGCCAGCAGTTCGGGACAGCGGGTGGCAGATACGCAGTATTTT. Translation: CASSSGQRVADTQYF.

CDR3 protein: CASSPGLAPQYF. CDR3 DNA sequence: TGTGCCAGCAGCCCGGGACTAGCCCCCCAGTACTTC. The rearrangement uses TRBV28 and TRBJ2-5, with TRBD2 matching 9 bases. The CDR3 spans 12 residues. The junction had 5 bases not matched to a gene; V was cut back by 6 bases and J by 9 bases. Per germline, CDR1 MDHEN and CDR2 SYDVKM.

This clonotype came up once. Relative to the germline gene, one junction end is altered; a read error may explain this. The chain uses TRBV12-3 or TRBV12-4 and TRBJ2-7, with a possible D match to TRBD2 (6 bases). The CDR3 sequence is 11 residues long. Written as DNA, the CDR3 is TGTGCCAGCACCCTCGGGGGAGTGACAGAATTC. As protein: CASTLGGVTEF.

This chain connects TRBV27 to TRBJ2-7; 8 bases agree with TRBD1. From germline, CDR1 is MNHEY and CDR2 SMNVEV (reference sequence). Germline trimming cut 5 bases from V and 7 bases from J; bases unmatched to any gene: 13. This CDR3 has 15 amino acids. CDR3 loop: CASSASGTGGYEQYF. As DNA, the CDR3 is TGTGCCAGCAGTGCATCCGGGACAGGTGGTTATGAGCAGTACTTC.

The chain uses TRBV18 and TRBJ2-1; TRBD2 agrees at 9 bases. The J segment lost 7 bases and the V segment lost 0 bases, leaving 7 bases of the junction unmatched. Per germline, CDR1 KGHSH and CDR2 LQKENI. This CDR3 region has 16 residues. As DNA, the CDR3 is TGTGCCAGCTCACCACCGAGCACACTAGCGGGTAATGAGCAGTTCTTC. This sequence encodes CASSPPSTLAGNEQFF.

This chain links TRBV27 with TRBJ1-4; D might be TRBD1 (6 bases). Deletions cut 3 bases from V and 7 bases from J, with 12 bases between. The CDR3 consists of 14 residues. The germline V gene encodes CDR1 MNHEY and CDR2 SMNVEV (reference sequence). The CDR3 is CASSFTGIGEKLFF. CDR3 in DNA: TGTGCCAGCAGTTTTACAGGGATTGGTGAAAAACTGTTTTTT.

The J gene is TRBJ1-1, the V gene TRBV29-1; no reliable D call. This CDR3 comprises 14 residues. V gave up 8 bases and J gave up 2 bases, with 18 bases separating them. Germline V gene lookup returns CDR1 SQVTM and CDR2 ANQGSEA. DNA of the CDR3: TGCAGCACCGAATCCCCAGGAACAAACACTGAAGCTTTCTTT. Its protein product is CSTESPGTNTEAFF.

The rearrangement links TRBV11-1 to TRBJ2-5; D remains unclear. The CDR3 totals 14 residues. Germline CDR1 SGHAT, CDR2 FQDESV (reference sequence). Trimming left V 2 bases short and J 1 base short, with 8 bases between. The CDR3 coding sequence is TGTGCCAGCAGCTTAACGAGAGGCCAAGAGACCCAGTACTTC. Translation gives CASSLTRGQETQYF.

The chain combines TRBV11-2 with TRBJ2-2; 8 nucleotides line up with TRBD2. The V and J ends lost 6 bases and 0 bases, in that order; junction bases with no gene match: 6. CDR3 length: 16 residues. Germline assignment: CDR1 SGHAT and CDR2 FQNNGV. In DNA, the CDR3 is TGTGCCAGCAGTTCACTAGCGGTACCGAACACCGGGGAGCTGTTTTTT. It encodes CASSSLAVPNTGELFF.

The chain couples TRBV9 to TRBJ1-1, with TRBD1 matching 7 bases. The V gene end was trimmed by 4 bases and the J gene end by 4 bases; junction bases not matched to a gene: 7. The CDR3 sequence is 14 residues long. Germline V gene lookup returns CDR1 SGDLS and CDR2 YYNGEE. Here the CDR3 reads CASSPGQSVTEAFF. CDR3 nucleotide sequence: TGTGCCAGCAGCCCGGGACAGAGCGTCACTGAAGCTTTCTTT. Filled out from reference TRBV9 and TRBJ1-1, the complete variable domain reads DSGVTQTPKHLITATGQRVTLRCSPRSGDLSVYWYQQSLDQGLQFLIQYYNGEERAKGNILERFSAQQFPDLHSELNLSSLELGDSALYFCASSPGQSVTEAFFGQGTRLTVV.

This chain uses TRBV9 with TRBJ1-1; D is ambiguous. The CDR3 is 12 amino acids. V lost 0 bases to trimming and J lost 6 bases, with 6 bases between them. The germline V gene has CDR1 SGDLS and CDR2 YYNGEE. The CDR3 sequence is CASSVGDAEAFF. CDR3 bases: TGTGCCAGCAGCGTAGGTGACGCTGAAGCTTTCTTT.

The chain recombines TRBV6-2 or TRBV6-3 with TRBJ2-2, with TRBD1 matching 7 bases. The CDR3 is 14 amino acids. The germline gives CDR1 MNHEY, CDR2 SVGEGT. Trimming took 5 bases from V and 4 from J; bases not matched to a gene: 4. CDR3 loop: CASSRDSITGELFF. The CDR3 DNA follows: TGTGCCAGCAGTCGGGACAGCATCACCGGGGAGCTGTTTTTT.